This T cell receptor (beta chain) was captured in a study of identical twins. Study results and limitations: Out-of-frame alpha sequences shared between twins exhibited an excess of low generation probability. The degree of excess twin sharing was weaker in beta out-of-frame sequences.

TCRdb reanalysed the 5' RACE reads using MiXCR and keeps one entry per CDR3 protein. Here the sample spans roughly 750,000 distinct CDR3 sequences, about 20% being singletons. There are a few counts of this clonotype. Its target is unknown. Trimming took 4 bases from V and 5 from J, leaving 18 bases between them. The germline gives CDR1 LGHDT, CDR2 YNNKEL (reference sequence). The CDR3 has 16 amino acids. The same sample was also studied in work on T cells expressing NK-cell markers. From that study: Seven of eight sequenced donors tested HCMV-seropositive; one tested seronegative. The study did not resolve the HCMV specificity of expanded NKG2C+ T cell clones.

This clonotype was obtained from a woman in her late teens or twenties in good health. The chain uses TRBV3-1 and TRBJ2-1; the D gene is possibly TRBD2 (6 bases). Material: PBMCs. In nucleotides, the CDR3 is TGTGCCAGCAGCCTCCTTGGGACGGGGGATAACAATGAGCAGTTCTTC. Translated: CASSLLGTGDNNEQFF.